The subject of this entry is one TCR beta chain. Only in-frame clones appear in the TCRdb table, and some are missing; sequencing was by immunoSEQ multiplex PCR. Here the sample spans more than 65,000 clones, roughly 80% being singletons. The data are from a study of blood T cell repertoires in COVID-19. Study-wide background: Acute-phase and convalescent COVID-19 samples originated in the United States, Italy and Spain.

Germline CDR1 is LNHDA and CDR2 is SQIVND (reference sequence). CDR3 length equals 15 residues. J was trimmed by 1 base and V by 4 bases; bases with no gene match: 3. The sample comprised peripheral blood. The V gene is TRBV19, the J gene TRBJ2-3; 9 bases are shared with TRBD1. This sequence originates from a woman in her sixties or seventies with acute or convalescent COVID-19. The CDR3, as DNA: TGTGCCAGTAGTAAAAGGACAGGGGGCACAGATACGCAGTATTTT. Its translation is CASSKRTGGTDTQYF.